The rows below give T cell receptor beta chains drawn from one sample of a study of control samples from healthy donors and cancer patients. Assay used: immunoSEQ multiplex PCR; TCRdb lists only in-frame clones, some missing. Here the sample spans 100,000 to 150,000 clones, about 92% being singletons. Sequenced sample: PBMCs. These receptors were obtained from an elderly man with head and neck cancer. Both conserved end residues are part of each CDR3. A D gene is named only where the DNA matches it firmly. The size entry is marked missing in some rows and otherwise reads once, few, many or a size class.

TRBJ1-6 . TRBV30 TRBD1 TGTGCCTGGAGTGTACTTGTGGACAGGGGAAGTTCACCCCTCCACTTT CAWSVLVDRGSSPLHF
TRBJ1-6 . TRBV6-1 TRBD1 TGTGCCAGCAGTGACAGGACAGGGGATTCACCCCTCCACTTT CASSDRTGDSPLHF
TRBJ1-1 . TRBV5-6 . TGTGCCAGCAGCCGGGGGCAGGGATCCTACACTGAAGCTTTCTTT CASSRGQGSYTEAFF
TRBJ1-5 . TRBV6-2/TRBV6-3 . TGTGCCAGCAGTTCCTGGACAGCCCGAAGACGCAATCAGCCCCAGCATTTT CASSSWTARRRNQPQHF
TRBJ2-2 . TRBV6-5 . TGTGCCAGCAGCGACAGCCAGGGCGCCGGGGAGCTGTTTTTT CASSDSQGAGELFF
TRBJ1-1 . TRBV6-5 . TGTGCCAGCAGGGACAGCTTGAACACTGAAGCTTTCTTT CASRDSLNTEAFF
TRBJ1-6 . TRBV7-2 TRBD1 TGTGCCAGCAGCTTACAGGACAGGGACCCCTATAATTCACCCCTCCACTTT CASSLQDRDPYNSPLHF
TRBJ1-1 . TRBV6-2/TRBV6-3 . TGTGCCAGCAGTTACTCGGTATACGTCTCCACTGAAGCTTTCTTT CASSYSVYVSTEAFF
TRBJ1-5 . TRBV6-2/TRBV6-3 . TGTGCCAGCAGTTCACAGGGAGAGGGTCAGCCCCAGCATTTT CASSSQGEGQPQHF
TRBJ2-7 few TRBV30 TRBD2 TGTGCCTGGAGTCCCCCGCCAAGGCTAGCGGCCACCTACGAGCAGTACTTC CAWSPPPRLAATYEQYF
TRBJ2-7 . TRBV10-3 . TGTGCCATCAGCCCATTCCGGACAGTAGGAGTCTACGAGCAGTACTTC CAISPFRTVGVYEQYF
TRBJ2-5 . TRBV7-2 . TGTGCCAGCAGCTTAGAGTCATCCGGGGAGACCCAGTACTTC CASSLESSGETQYF
TRBJ2-3 few TRBV7-6 . TGTGCCAGCAGCTTAGGGACTCCTGTGAGCACAGATACGCAGTATTTT CASSLGTPVSTDTQYF